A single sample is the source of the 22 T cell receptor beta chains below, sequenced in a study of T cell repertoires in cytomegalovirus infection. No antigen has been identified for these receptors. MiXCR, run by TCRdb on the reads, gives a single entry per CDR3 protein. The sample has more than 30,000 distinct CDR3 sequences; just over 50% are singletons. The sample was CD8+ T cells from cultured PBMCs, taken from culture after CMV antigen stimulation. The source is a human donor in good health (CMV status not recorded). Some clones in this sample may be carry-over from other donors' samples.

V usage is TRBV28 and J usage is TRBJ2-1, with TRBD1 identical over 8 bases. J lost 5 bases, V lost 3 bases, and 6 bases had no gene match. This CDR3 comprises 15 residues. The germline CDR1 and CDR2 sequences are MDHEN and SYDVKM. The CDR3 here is CASSFRQGADNEQFF. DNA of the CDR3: TGTGCCAGCAGTTTCCGGCAGGGGGCCGACAATGAGCAGTTCTTC.

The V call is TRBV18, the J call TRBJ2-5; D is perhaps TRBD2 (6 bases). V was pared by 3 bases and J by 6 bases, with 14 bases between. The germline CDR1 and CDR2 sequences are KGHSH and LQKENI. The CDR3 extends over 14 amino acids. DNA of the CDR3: TGTGCCAGCTCACCCGAGGACTACGTTCAGACCCAGTACTTC. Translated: CASSPEDYVQTQYF.

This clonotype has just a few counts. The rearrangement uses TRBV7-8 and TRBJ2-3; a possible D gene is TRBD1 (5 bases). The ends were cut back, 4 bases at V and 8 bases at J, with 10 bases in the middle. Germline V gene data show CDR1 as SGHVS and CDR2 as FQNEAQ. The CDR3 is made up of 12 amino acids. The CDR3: CASSSRTPTQYF. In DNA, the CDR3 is TGTGCCAGCAGCTCGCGGACACCTACGCAGTATTTT.

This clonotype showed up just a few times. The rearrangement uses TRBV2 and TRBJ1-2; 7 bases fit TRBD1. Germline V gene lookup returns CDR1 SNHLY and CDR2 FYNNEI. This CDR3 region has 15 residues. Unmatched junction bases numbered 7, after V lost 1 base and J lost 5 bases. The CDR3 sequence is CASSEGPAGGYGYTF. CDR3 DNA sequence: TGTGCCAGCAGTGAAGGCCCCGCAGGGGGGTATGGCTACACCTTC.

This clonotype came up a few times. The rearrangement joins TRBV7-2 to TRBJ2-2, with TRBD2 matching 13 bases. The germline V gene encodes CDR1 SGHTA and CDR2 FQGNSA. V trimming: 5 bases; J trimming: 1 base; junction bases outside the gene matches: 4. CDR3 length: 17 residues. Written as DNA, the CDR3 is TGTGCCAGCAGCCCGCGACTAGCGGGGGGGAACACCGGGGAGCTGTTTTTT. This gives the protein CASSPRLAGGNTGELFF.

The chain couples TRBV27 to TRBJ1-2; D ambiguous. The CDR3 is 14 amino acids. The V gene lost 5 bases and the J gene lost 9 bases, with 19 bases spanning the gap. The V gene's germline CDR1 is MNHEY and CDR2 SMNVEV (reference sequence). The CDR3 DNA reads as TGTGCCAGCAGTCCATCCCAAGGGAGGTTGCGCTACACCTTC. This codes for CASSPSQGRLRYTF.

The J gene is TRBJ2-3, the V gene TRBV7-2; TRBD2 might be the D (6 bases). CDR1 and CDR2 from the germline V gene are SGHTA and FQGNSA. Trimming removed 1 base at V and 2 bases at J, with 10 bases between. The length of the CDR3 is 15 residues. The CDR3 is CASSLEMGLTDTQYF. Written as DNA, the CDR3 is TGTGCCAGCAGCTTAGAGATGGGACTCACAGATACGCAGTATTTT. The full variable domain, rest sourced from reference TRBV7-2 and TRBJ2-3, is GAGVSQSPSNKVTEKGKDVELRCDPISGHTALYWYRQSLGQGLEFLIYFQGNSAPDKSGLPSDRFSAERTGGSVSTLTIQRTQQEDSAVYLCASSLEMGLTDTQYFGPGTRLTVL.

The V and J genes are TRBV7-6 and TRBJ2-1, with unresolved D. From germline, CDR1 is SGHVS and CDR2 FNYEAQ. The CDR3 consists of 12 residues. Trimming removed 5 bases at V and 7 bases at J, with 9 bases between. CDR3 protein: CASSPRANEQFF. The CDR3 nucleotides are TGTGCCAGCAGCCCCCGGGCGAATGAGCAGTTCTTC.

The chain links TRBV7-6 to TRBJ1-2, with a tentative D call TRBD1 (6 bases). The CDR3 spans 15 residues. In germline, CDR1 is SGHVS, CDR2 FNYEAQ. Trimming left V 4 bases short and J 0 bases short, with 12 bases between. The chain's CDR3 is CASSSRGQTNYGYTF. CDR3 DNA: TGTGCCAGCAGCTCTCGAGGACAGACTAACTATGGCTACACCTTC.

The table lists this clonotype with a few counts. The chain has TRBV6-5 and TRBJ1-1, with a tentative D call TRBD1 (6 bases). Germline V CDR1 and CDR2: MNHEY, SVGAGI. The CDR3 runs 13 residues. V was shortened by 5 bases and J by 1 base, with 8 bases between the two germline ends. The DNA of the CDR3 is TGTGCCAGCAGTATACAGGGGAACACTGAAGCTTTCTTT. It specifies CASSIQGNTEAFF.

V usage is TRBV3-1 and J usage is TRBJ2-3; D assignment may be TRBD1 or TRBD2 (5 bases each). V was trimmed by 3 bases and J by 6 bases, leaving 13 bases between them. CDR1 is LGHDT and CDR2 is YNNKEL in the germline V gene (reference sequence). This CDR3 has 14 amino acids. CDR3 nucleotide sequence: TGTGCCAGCAGCCAGCGTACCGGGACGGATACGCAGTATTTT. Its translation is CASSQRTGTDTQYF.

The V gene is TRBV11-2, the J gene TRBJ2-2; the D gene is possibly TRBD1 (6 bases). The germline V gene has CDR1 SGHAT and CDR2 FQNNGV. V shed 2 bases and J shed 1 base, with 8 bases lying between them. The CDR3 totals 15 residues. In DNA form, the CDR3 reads TGTGCCAGCAGCTTAACAGGGAAGAACACCGGGGAGCTGTTTTTT. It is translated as CASSLTGKNTGELFF.

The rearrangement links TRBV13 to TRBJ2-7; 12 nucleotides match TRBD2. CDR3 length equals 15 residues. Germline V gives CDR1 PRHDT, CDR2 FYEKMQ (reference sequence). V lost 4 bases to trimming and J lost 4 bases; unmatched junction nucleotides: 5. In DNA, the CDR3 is TGTGCCAGCAGCTCGATGACTAGCGGGGGATACGAGCAGTACTTC. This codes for CASSSMTSGGYEQYF.

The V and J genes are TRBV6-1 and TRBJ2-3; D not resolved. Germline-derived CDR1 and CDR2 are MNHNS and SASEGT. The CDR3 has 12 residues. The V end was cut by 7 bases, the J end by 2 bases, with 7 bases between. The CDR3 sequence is CASNGDTDTQYF. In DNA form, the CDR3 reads TGTGCCAGCAATGGGGACACAGATACGCAGTATTTT.

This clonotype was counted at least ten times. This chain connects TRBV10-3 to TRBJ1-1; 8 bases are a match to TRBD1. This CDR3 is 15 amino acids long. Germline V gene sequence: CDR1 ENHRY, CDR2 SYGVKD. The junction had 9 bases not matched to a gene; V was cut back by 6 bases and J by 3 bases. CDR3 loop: CAISGFGQGDTEAFF. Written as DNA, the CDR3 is TGTGCCATCAGCGGGTTTGGACAGGGAGACACTGAAGCTTTCTTT.

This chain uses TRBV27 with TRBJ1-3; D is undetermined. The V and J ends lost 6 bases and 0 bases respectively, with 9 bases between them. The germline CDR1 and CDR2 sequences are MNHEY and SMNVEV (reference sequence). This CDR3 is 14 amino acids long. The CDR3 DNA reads TGTGCCAGCAGCCCAGGCCCCTCTGGAAACACCATATATTTT. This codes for CASSPGPSGNTIYF.

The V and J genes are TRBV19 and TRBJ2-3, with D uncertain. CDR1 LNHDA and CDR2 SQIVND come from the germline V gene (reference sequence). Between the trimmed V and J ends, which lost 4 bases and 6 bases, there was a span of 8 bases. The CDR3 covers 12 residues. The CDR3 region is CASSKFPDTQYF. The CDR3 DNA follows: TGTGCCAGTAGTAAATTCCCGGATACGCAGTATTTT.

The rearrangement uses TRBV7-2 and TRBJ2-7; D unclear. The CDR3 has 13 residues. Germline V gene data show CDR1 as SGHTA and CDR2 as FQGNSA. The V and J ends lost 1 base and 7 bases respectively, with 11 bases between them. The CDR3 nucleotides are TGTGCCAGCAGCTTAGATGTAGGTGGGGAGCAGTACTTC. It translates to CASSLDVGGEQYF.

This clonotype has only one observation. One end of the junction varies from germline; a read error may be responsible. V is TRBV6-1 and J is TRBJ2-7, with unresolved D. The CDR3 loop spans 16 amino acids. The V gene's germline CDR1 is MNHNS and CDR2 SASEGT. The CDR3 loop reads CPSSAMDQALVYEQYF. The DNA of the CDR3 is TGTCCCAGCAGCGCTATGGATCAGGCGCTAGTCTACGAGCAGTACTTC.

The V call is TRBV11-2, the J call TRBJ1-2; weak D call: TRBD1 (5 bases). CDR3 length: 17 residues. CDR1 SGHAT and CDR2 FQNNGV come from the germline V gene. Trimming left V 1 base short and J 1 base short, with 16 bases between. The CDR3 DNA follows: TGTGCCAGCAGCTTAGCTTACAGGACGTCTATTAACTATGGCTACACCTTC. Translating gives CASSLAYRTSINYGYTF. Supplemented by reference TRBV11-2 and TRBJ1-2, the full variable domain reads EAGVAQSPRYKIIEKRQSVAFWCNPISGHATLYWYQQILGQGPKLLIQFQNNGVVDDSQLPKDRFSAERLKGVDSTLKIQPAKLEDSAVYLCASSLAYRTSINYGYTFGSGTRLTVV.

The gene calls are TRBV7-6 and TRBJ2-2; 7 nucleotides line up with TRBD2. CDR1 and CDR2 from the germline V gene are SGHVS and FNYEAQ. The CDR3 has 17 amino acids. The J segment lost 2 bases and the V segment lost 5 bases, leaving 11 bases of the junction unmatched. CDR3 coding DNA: TGTGCCAGCAGCCAAGGCGCCAGCGGGGTAAACACCGGGGAGCTGTTTTTT. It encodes CASSQGASGVNTGELFF.

CDR3 amino acids: CASSLVRTNSYEQYF. The CDR3, as DNA: TGTGCCAGCAGCTTAGTAAGGACAAACTCCTACGAGCAGTACTTC. The chain carries TRBV11-2 and TRBJ2-7; D perhaps matches TRBD1 (5 bases). V lost 1 base, J lost 0 bases, and 10 bases lay in between. The V gene's germline CDR1 is SGHAT and CDR2 FQNNGV. The CDR3 is 15 amino acids.